This TCR beta chain appears in the sequencing data of a study of cytotoxic CD8 clonotypes in ibrutinib-treated CLL. Whole-study context: On average, each sample had roughly 230,000 productive templates and more than 75,000 productive rearrangements.

A 1 in 200,000 to 1 in 1 million T cell depth was the sequencing target. Assay used: immunoSEQ multiplex PCR; TCRdb lists only in-frame clones, some missing. This table holds approximately 150,000 clones, roughly 80% found once. General study points: Elevated clonality accompanied ibrutinib response, with a return toward baseline values at progression.

As concerns this clone: Its target is unknown.

Sequencing used PBMCs, obtained after 12 months of ibrutinib treatment. The TCR comes from a human donor with chronic lymphocytic leukemia.

The CDR3 reads CSFLGPMNTEAFF. Written as DNA, the CDR3 is TGCAGCTTCCTCGGGCCCATGAACACTGAAGCTTTCTTT. The chain combines TRBV29-1 with TRBJ1-1, with D unresolved. Germline V gene sequence: CDR1 SQVTM, CDR2 ANQGSEA. V was trimmed by 8 bases and J by 0 bases, leaving 13 bases between them. The CDR3 runs to 13 residues.